A single sample gave rise to the 5 T cell receptor beta chains below, sequenced in a study of CD8 T cells in ankylosing spondylitis. TCRdb fed the 5' RACE reads into MiXCR, producing one record per CDR3 protein. Of 130,000 or so distinct CDR3 sequences in the sample, 7% were seen once. Sample: blood, either unsorted or a sorted T cell fraction (not recorded which). These TCRs come from a male donor with ankylosing spondylitis or in good health (not recorded which).

This clonotype was counted at least ten times. At one end the junction does not follow the germline gene, possibly because of a read error. The CDR3 sequence: CASGENGRTDTQYF. CDR3 in DNA: TGTGCCAGCGGGGAAAACGGCCGCACGGATACGCAGTATTTT. The chain uses TRBV6-1 and TRBJ2-3, with D unresolved. Germline assignment: CDR1 MNHNS and CDR2 SASEGT. The CDR3 has 14 amino acids.

The table lists this clonotype with many counts. CDR3 coding DNA: TGTGCCAGCAGCGTAGCGCCGGGACTCAGCACAGATACGCAGTATTTT. This codes for CASSVAPGLSTDTQYF. This rearrangement joins TRBV9 to TRBJ2-3; tentatively, D is TRBD2 (6 bases). This CDR3 has 16 residues. Trimming stripped 0 bases from V and 0 bases from J, with 11 bases between. Germline V lookup: CDR1 SGDLS, CDR2 YYNGEE.

This clonotype occurred many times. The chain is built from TRBV20-1 and TRBJ1-1; the D gene is possibly TRBD1 (5 bases). In germline, CDR1 is DFQATT, CDR2 SNEGSKA (reference sequence). This CDR3 contains 13 residues. Trimming shortened V by 7 bases and J by 8 bases, and 20 bases separated the two germline ends. In DNA form, the CDR3 reads TGCAGTGGGTTGTGGGCGCAGGGCGGCGAAGCTTTCTTT. This translates into CSGLWAQGGEAFF.

The gene calls are TRBV29-1 and TRBJ2-1, with TRBD2 matching over 12 bases. V was clipped by 5 bases and J by 9 bases; unmatched bases: 11. The V gene's germline CDR1 is SQVTM and CDR2 ANQGSEA. The CDR3 extends over 15 amino acids. The CDR3 sequence is CSVLPTSGSIGEQFF. The CDR3 DNA reads TGCAGCGTTCTGCCGACTAGCGGGAGCATAGGTGAGCAGTTCTTC.

Only a few counts were recorded for this clonotype. CDR3 nucleotide sequence: TGTGCCAGCAGTTCCGCAGGCTACTCTGAAGCTTTCTTT. Translated, it gives CASSSAGYSEAFF. This chain joins TRBV12-3 or TRBV12-4 and TRBJ1-1; D is uncertain. The CDR3 runs 13 residues. Trimming left V 4 bases short and J 6 bases short, with 12 bases between.